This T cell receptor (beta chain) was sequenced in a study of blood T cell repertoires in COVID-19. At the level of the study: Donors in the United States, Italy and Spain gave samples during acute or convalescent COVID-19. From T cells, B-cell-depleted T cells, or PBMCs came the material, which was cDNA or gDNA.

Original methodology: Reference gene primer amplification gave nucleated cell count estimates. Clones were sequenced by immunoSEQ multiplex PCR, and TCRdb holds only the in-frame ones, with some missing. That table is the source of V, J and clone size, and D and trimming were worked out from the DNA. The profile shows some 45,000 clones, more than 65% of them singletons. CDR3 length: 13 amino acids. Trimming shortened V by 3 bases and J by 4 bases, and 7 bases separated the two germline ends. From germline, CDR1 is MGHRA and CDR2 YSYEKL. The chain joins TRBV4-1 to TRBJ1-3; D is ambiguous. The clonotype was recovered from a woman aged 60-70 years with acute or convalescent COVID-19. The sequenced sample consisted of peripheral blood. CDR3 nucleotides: TGCGCCAGCAGCCAGCAGTGGGGAAACACCATATATTTT. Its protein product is CASSQQWGNTIYF.